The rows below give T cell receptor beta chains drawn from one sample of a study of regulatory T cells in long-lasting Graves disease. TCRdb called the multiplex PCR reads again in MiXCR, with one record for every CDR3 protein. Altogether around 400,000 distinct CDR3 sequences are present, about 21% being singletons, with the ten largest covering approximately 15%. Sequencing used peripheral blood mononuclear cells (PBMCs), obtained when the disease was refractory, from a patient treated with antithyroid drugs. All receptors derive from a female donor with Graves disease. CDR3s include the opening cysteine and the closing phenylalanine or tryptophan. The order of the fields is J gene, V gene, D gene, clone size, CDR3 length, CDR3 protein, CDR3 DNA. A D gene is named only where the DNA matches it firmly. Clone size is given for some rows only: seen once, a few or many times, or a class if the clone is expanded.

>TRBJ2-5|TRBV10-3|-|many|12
CAISERAETQYF
TGTGCCATCAGTGAGCGGGCTGAGACCCAGTACTTC
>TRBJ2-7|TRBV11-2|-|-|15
CASSLGGIGSYEQYF
TGTGCCAGCAGCTTAGGAGGGATTGGGTCCTACGAGCAGTACTTC
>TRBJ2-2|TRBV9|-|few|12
CASSVPFGELFF
TGTGCCAGCAGCGTACCCTTCGGGGAGCTGTTTTTT
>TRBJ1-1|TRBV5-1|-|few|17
CASSLVPTDQLNTEAFF
TGCGCCAGCAGCTTGGTGCCGACAGACCAGTTGAACACTGAAGCTTTCTTT
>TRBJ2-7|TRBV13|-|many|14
CASSDRDGDYEQYF
TGTGCCAGCAGCGACCGGGACGGGGACTACGAGCAGTACTTC
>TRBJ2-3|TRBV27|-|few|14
CASKGGAGSDTQYF
TGTGCCAGCAAGGGGGGAGCAGGGTCAGATACGCAGTATTTT
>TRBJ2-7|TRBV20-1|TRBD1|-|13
CSAEGTGNYEQYF
TGCAGTGCCGAAGGGACAGGGAATTACGAGCAGTACTTC
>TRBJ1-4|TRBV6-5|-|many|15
CASSTRQWQGEKLFF
TGTGCCAGCAGTACTCGACAGTGGCAAGGTGAAAAACTGTTTTTT
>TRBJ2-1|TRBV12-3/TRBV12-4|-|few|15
CASSFWARGVNEQFF
TGTGCCAGCAGTTTTTGGGCCAGGGGCGTAAATGAGCAGTTCTTC
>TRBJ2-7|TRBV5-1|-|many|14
CASSPGTDPYEQYF
TGCGCCAGCAGCCCGGGGACGGACCCCTACGAGCAGTACTTC
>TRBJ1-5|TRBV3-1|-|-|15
CASSQERGTGQPQHF
TGTGCCAGCAGCCAAGAGAGGGGTACGGGTCAGCCCCAGCATTTT
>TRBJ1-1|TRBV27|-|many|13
CASSFGDYTEAFF
TGTGCCAGCAGTTTTGGGGACTACACTGAAGCTTTCTTT
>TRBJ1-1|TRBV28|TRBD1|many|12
CASTRTGTEAFF
TGTGCCAGCACCAGGACAGGGACTGAAGCTTTCTTT
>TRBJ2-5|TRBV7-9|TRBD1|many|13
CASSLGQEETQYF
TGTGCCAGCAGCCTGGGACAGGAAGAGACCCAGTACTTC
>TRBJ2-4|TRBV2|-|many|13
CASSEVRGDIQYF
TGTGCCAGCAGTGAAGTCAGAGGGGACATTCAGTACTTC
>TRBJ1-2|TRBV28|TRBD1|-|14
CASSFSDRDYGYTF
TGTGCCAGCAGTTTCTCGGACAGGGACTATGGCTACACCTTC
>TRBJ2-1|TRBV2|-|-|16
CASWGGWTKRSNEQFF
TGTGCCAGCTGGGGAGGCTGGACTAAGCGGAGCAATGAGCAGTTCTTC
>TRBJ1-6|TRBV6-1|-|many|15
CASSEAGGDYGPLHF
TGTGCCAGCAGTGAAGCCGGAGGGGATTACGGACCCCTCCACTTT
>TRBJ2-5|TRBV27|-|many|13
CASRRGGPETQYF
TGTGCCAGCAGGCGAGGGGGGCCAGAGACCCAGTACTTC
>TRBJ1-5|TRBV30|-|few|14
CAWYETKGNQPQHF
TGTGCCTGGTACGAGACAAAGGGCAATCAGCCCCAGCATTTT
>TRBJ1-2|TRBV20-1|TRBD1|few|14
CSANPDRSENGYTF
TGCAGTGCTAACCCGGACAGGAGCGAGAATGGCTACACCTTC
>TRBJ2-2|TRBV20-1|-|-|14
CSASFGANTGELFF
TGCAGTGCTAGTTTCGGGGCGAACACCGGGGAGCTGTTTTTT
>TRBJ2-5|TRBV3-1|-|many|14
CASSQARTGETQYF
TGTGCCAGCAGCCAAGCCCGGACGGGAGAGACCCAGTACTTC
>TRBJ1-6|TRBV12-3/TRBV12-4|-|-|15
CASSLGGPLDSPLHF
TGTGCCAGCAGTTTAGGGGGGCCACTTGATTCACCCCTCCACTTT
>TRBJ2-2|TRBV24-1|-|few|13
CATSESRVGELFF
TGTGCCACCAGTGAAAGCAGGGTCGGGGAGCTGTTTTTT
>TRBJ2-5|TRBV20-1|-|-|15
CSAESLIASQETQYF
TGCAGTGCAGAGAGTTTGATAGCTTCTCAAGAGACCCAGTACTTC
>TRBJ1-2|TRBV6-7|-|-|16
CASSYSSSAVFYGYTF
TGTGCCAGCAGTTACAGCTCTTCAGCGGTTTTCTATGGCTACACCTTC
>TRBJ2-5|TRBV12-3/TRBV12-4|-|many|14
CASSPSLGQETQYF
TGTGCCAGCAGTCCATCCTTAGGTCAAGAGACCCAGTACTTC
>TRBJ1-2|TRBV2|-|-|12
CASKGLNYGYTF
TGTGCCAGCAAGGGGCTGAACTATGGCTACACCTTC
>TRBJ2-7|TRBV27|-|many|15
CASSPLTGFSYEQYF
TGTGCCAGCAGCCCATTGACAGGATTCTCCTACGAGCAGTACTTC
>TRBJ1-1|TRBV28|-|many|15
CASSPFREWNTEAFF
TGTGCCAGCAGTCCATTCAGGGAATGGAACACTGAAGCTTTCTTT
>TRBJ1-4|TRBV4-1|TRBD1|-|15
CASSRDRANNEKLFF
TGCGCCAGCAGCCGTGACAGGGCGAATAATGAAAAACTGTTTTTT
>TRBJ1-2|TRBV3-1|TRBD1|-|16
CASSQDWGDRGQGYTF
TGTGCCAGCAGCCAAGATTGGGGTGACAGGGGGCAAGGCTACACCTTC
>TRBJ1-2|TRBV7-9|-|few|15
CASRGKGGVGYGYTF
TGTGCCAGCAGAGGAAAGGGAGGAGTCGGCTATGGCTACACCTTC
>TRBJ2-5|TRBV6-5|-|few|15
CASSYPRGTDEAQYF
TGTGCCAGCAGTTACCCACGAGGGACGGACGAGGCCCAGTACTTC
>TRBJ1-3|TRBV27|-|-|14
CAVRPAGTGNTIYF
TGTGCCGTACGGCCGGCAGGAACTGGAAACACCATATATTTT
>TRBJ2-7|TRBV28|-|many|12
CASRRTGNEQYF
TGTGCCAGCAGACGAACAGGGAACGAGCAGTACTTC